What follows describes a single T cell receptor (beta chain). No cognate antigen has been identified for it. Per-base qualities were not stored, and no clone one base away is much larger. In the paper's terms, the time point label means: persistent/refractory GD, antithyroid drugs over 5 years with positive TRAb. RNA was extracted from PBMCs in TRIzol for both TCR sequencing and RNA sequencing. The diagnosis of Graves' disease was made according to American Thyroid Association guidelines. Patients for the study were recruited at an endocrinology department in Xi'an, China. Each patient gave approximately 9 milliliters of peripheral blood, collected in an EDTA anticoagulant tube. PBMCs were isolated by Ficoll Paque Plus density gradient separation without further T cell sorting. An Agilent 2100 Bioanalyzer and agarose gel were used to check RNA quality, and a NanoDrop 2000 was used to measure RNA concentration.

The library relied on multiplex PCR. Sequencing was carried out with an Illumina HiSeq 4000. TCR beta libraries were built with iRepertoire HTBI primers and Arm-PCR amplification of CDR3 regions. Before sequencing, the PCR products went through gel purification. Regarding the original processing steps: Across samples, approximately 68 TRBV and 14 TRBJ segments were identified and used for gene usage analysis of CDR3 amino acid clonotypes. Filtered high-quality paired reads were merged into contigs using COPE and FqMerger. BLAST was used to align contigs to IMGT TRBV, TRBD and TRBJ reference genes, and CDR3 was defined according to IMGT. Any clonotype with a frequency above 0.1% was classified as a highly expanded clone. Shannon entropy was used to measure repertoire diversity, and the Gini coefficient was used to measure V-J evenness. A clonotype was considered public if more than one individual shared it. Using fastp trimming at Q25 and MiXCR clonotype assembly, TCRdb reanalyzed the public sequencing data and kept in-frame beta chains. Each CDR3 protein gets just one entry, which takes the most common genes and DNA from the rows behind it. The authors' filters were not applied to this entry. Counted in this sample were 350,000 to 500,000 distinct CDR3 sequences; 20% to 25% of them appeared once. The ten largest account for 14% of the sample.

For CDR1 and CDR2, the germline V gene lists SGDLS and YYNGEE. From V the trimming removes 0 bases and from J it removes 5 bases, while the gene matches leave 7 bases of the junction unaccounted for. Including the terminal cysteine and phenylalanine, the CDR3 comprises 15 residues. Solely the CDR3 DNA is kept, with 45 bases framed from the first base. This sample was included in a study of regulatory T cells in long-lasting Graves disease (dated by TCRdb to the early 2020s). As for the study more broadly: Persistent Graves' disease was defined as persistently positive TSH receptor autoantibodies together with antithyroid drug treatment for over 5 years. The study was registered as a clinical trial and conducted in China. TCR sequencing covered 13 persistent and around 20 newly diagnosed Graves' disease patients, around 35 samples in total. Persistent Graves' disease patients were compared with newly diagnosed Graves' disease patients by peripheral blood TCR sequencing and RNA sequencing. Persistent Graves' disease patients in the clinical cohort had taken antithyroid drugs for approximately 10 years on average.

Study-wide findings and limitations: The authors acknowledged the small sample size as a limitation that may reduce accuracy. Only the TCR beta chain was sequenced and analyzed. TRBV28, TRBJ1-2 and TRBJ2-5 were preferentially used in persistent disease, while TRBV20-1 and TRBJ2-1 were favored in newly diagnosed disease. Patients with persistent disease shared more public clonotypes (roughly 2,900) than newly diagnosed patients did (around 930). Only peripheral blood was studied, because thyroid tissue, the primary lesion, was inaccessible. Compared with newly diagnosed patients, patients with persistent Graves' disease had lower TCR Shannon entropy and fewer highly expanded clones, which suggests clonal expansion.

This chain joins TRBV9 to TRBJ2-5; TRBD1 lines up with 7 middle nucleotides. The sequencing used peripheral blood mononuclear cells (PBMCs), collected when the disease was refractory, from a patient treated with antithyroid drugs. The receptor's source is a female donor with Graves disease. The CDR3 protein: CASSVVGTDGETQYF. DNA sequence: TGTGCCAGCAGCGTAGTGGGGACAGACGGGGAGACCCAGTACTTC.